The entry below gives a single TCR beta chain sequence along with its context. This clonotype showed up many times. What this receptor recognizes is not known. There are no base qualities to consult, and no much larger clone falls within one base. This sample's treatment or condition label indicates: allogeneic hematopoietic cell transplantation with graft depleted of TCRalphabeta T cells and CD19 B cells. The transplant recipients were children given TCRalphabeta/CD19-depleted allogeneic hematopoietic cell grafts. CDR1 and CDR2 were assigned from the germline V gene (reference sequence) as DFQATT and SNEGSKA. Unmatched junction bases come to 2, with V trimmed by 3 bases and J by 2 bases. From the cysteine through the phenylalanine, the CDR3 covers 15 amino acids. The only DNA kept is the CDR3, 45 bases in frame from the first base. This sample stems from a study of T-cell reconstitution after alpha-beta-depleted transplantation in children (dated by TCRdb to about 2016). A note on the overall study: Using TCR repertoire profiling, the study quantitatively followed how T-cell immune reconstitution unfolded in children after TCRalphabeta/CD19-depleted allogeneic hematopoietic cell transplantation. Study-level results and caveats: The apparently early alphabetaT-cell count recovery about two months after transplant was reportedly dependent on only several hundred rapidly expanded clones derived from non-depleted graft cells. The high TCRbeta diversity at day 60 in some patients was ascribed to recipient T cells and intrathymic progenitors that had survived conditioning. Hyperexpanded clone frequencies declined over subsequent months; after one year, T-cell counts and TCRbeta diversity were mostly attributed to newly produced T cells.

The library was prepared using PCR. Sequencer: Illumina HiSeq 2500. TCR library preparation used molecular barcoding, with unique molecular identifiers applied to normalize quantification of the TCRbeta repertoire. TCRdb's own reprocessing of the public reads used fastp at Q25 and MiXCR and kept productive beta chains. Entries are consolidated by CDR3 protein sequence, retaining the most common genes and DNA. This sample has 250,000 to 300,000 distinct CDR3 sequences in its table, and 11% of those were observed once. Of the sample, about a quarter is held by the ten largest clones. The rearranged chain carries TRBV20-1 and TRBJ2-1; TRBD2 lines up with 12 middle nucleotides. The input for sequencing was peripheral blood, taken 180 days after TCRalphabeta/CD19-depleted stem cell transplant. The TCR sequence derives from a male patient aged 2 to 10 who had a stem cell transplant for chronic granulomatous disease, so the T cells may come from the graft donor. CDR3 protein: CSARGLAGTYNEQFF. The nucleotides read TGCAGTGCTAGGGGACTAGCGGGTACCTACAATGAGCAGTTCTTC.